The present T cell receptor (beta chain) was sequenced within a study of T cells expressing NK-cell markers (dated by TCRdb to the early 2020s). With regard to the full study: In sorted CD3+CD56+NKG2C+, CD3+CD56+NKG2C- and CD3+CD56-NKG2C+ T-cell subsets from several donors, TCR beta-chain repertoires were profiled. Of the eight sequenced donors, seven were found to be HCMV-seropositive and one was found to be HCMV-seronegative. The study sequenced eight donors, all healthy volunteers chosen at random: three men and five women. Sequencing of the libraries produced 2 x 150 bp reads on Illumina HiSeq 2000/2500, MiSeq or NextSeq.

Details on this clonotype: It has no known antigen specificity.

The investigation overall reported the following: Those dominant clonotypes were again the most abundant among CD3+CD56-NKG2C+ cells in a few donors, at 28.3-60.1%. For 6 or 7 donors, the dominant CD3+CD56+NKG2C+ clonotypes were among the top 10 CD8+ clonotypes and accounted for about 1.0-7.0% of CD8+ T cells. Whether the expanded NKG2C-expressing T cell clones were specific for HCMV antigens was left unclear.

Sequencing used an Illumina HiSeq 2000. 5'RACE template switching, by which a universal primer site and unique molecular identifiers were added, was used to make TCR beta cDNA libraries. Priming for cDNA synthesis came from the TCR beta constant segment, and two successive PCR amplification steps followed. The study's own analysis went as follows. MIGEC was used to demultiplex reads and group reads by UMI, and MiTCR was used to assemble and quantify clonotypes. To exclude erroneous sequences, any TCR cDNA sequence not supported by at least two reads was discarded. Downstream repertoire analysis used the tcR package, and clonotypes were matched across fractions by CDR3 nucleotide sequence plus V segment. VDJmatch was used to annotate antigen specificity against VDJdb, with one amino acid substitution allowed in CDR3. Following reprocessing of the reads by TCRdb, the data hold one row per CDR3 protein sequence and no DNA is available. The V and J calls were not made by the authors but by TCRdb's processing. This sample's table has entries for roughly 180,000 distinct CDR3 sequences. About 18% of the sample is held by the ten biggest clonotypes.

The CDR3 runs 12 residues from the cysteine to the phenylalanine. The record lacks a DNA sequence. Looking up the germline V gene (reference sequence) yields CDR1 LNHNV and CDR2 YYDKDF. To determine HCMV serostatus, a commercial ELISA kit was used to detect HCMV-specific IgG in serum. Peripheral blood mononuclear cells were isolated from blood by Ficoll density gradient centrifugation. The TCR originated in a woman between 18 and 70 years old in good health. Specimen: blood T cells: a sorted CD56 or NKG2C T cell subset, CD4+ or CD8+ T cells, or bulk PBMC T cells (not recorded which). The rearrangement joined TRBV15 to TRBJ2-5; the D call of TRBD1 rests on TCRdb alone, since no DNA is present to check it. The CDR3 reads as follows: CATSGTGETQYF.